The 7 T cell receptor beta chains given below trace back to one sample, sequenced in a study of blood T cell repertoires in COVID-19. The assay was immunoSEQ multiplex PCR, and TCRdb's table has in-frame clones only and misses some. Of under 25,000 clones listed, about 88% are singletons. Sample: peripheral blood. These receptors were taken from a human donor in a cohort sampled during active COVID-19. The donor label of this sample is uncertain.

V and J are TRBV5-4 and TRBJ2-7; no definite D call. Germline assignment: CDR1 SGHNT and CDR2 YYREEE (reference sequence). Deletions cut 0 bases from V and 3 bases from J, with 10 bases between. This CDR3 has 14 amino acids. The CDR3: CASSLDVLSYEQYF. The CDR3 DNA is TGTGCCAGCAGCTTGGACGTTCTCAGCTACGAGCAGTACTTC.

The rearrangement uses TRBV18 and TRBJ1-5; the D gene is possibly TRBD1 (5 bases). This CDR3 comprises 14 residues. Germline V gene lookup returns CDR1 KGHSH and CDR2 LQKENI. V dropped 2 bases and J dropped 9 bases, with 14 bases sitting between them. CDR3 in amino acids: CASSPNPGLGPQHF. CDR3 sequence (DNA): TGTGCCAGCTCACCAAACCCAGGGTTAGGGCCCCAGCATTTT.

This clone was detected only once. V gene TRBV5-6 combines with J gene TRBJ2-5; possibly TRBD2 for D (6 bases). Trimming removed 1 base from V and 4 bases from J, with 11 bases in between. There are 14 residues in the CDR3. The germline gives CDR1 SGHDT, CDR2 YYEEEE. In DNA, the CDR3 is TGTGCCAGCAGCTTGCCCCTGGGAGGAGAGACCCAGTACTTC. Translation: CASSLPLGGETQYF.

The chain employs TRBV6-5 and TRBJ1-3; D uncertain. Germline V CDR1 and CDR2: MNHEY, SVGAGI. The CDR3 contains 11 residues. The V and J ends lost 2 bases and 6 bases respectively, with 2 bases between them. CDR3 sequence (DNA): TGTGCCAGCAGTTACCAAAACACCATATATTTT. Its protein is CASSYQNTIYF.

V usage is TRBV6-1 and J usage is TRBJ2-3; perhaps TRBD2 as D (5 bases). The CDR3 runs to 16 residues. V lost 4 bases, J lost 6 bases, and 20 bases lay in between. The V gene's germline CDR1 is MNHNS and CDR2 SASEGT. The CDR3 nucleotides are TGTGCCAGCAGTGTCCTTGCGGGCCCGCCCGCGGATACGCAGTATTTT. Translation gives CASSVLAGPPADTQYF.

The chain's CDR3 is CASSFFPGQGKTGELFF. The CDR3 DNA reads TGTGCCAGCAGTTTCTTCCCCGGACAGGGAAAAACCGGGGAGCTGTTTTTT. The chain recombines TRBV28 with TRBJ2-2, with 8 bases fitting TRBD1. This CDR3 spans 17 amino acids. Trimming cost V 3 bases and J 5 bases; bases outside gene matches: 11. Germline CDR1 and CDR2: MDHEN and SYDVKM.

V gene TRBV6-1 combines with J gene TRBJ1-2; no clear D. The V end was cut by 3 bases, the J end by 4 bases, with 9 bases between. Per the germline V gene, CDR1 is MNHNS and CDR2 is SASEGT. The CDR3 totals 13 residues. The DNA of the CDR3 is TGTGCCAGCAGTGAGCTAGGAGGCTATGGCTACACCTTC. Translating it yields CASSELGGYGYTF.